This entry lists 4 T cell receptor beta chains sequenced from one sample in a study of T cells after yellow fever vaccination. TCRdb re-derived calls from the 5' RACE reads in MiXCR, one entry per CDR3 protein. This sample has around 30,000 distinct CDR3 sequences, with around 6.7% found just once. Sequencing was performed on PBMCs, either bulk or a sorted T-cell subset (CD4+, CD8+, memory, or dextramer-sorted; not recorded which), taken on the day of the first yellow fever vaccination. The receptors shown here come from a man aged 18-30 years who received the YFV17D yellow fever vaccine.

This clonotype was counted at least ten times. The J gene is TRBJ2-2, the V gene TRBV7-3; possible D gene TRBD2, 6 bases. The V end lost 5 bases, the J end lost 2 bases, and 9 bases lay between the germline ends. Germline CDR1 reads SGHTA; CDR2 reads FQGTGA. The length of the CDR3 is 14 residues. CDR3 nucleotides: TGTGCCAGCAGCCCACTAGCTAACACCGGGGAGCTGTTTTTT. It translates to CASSPLANTGELFF.

This rearrangement joins TRBV4-3 to TRBJ1-5, with D hard to call. Germline CDR1 and CDR2: LGHNA and YSLEER. CDR3 length: 14 amino acids. V was pared by 1 base and J by 4 bases, with 8 bases between. The CDR3 coding sequence is TGCGCCAGCAGCCAAGGCCTCTCAAATCAGCCCCAGCATTTT. Translating gives CASSQGLSNQPQHF.

This clonotype was seen at least ten times. This rearrangement joins TRBV6-4 to TRBJ2-2; 8 bases line up with TRBD2. Unmatched junction bases numbered 0, after V lost 0 bases and J lost 6 bases. Germline V gene sequence: CDR1 MRHNA, CDR2 SNTAGT. The CDR3 is made up of 14 amino acids. CDR3 amino acids: CASSDSTSAGELFF. The CDR3 DNA follows: TGTGCCAGCAGTGACTCGACTAGCGCCGGGGAGCTGTTTTTT.

The rearrangement uses TRBV7-2 and TRBJ1-3; tentatively, D is TRBD1 (5 bases). This CDR3 is built from 16 residues. With 5 bases removed from V and 10 bases from J, the gap between germline ends came to 24 bases. The V gene's germline CDR1 is SGHTA and CDR2 FQGNSA. In DNA, the CDR3 is TGTGCCAGCAGCCCGCGAATGCGGGGGTCGGGAGGGACCATATATTTT. Translated, it gives CASSPRMRGSGGTIYF. Complete variable domain (other parts from reference TRBV7-2 and TRBJ1-3): GAGVSQSPSNKVTEKGKDVELRCDPISGHTALYWYRQSLGQGLEFLIYFQGNSAPDKSGLPSDRFSAERTGGSVSTLTIQRTQQEDSAVYLCASSPRMRGSGGTIYFGEGSWLTVV.